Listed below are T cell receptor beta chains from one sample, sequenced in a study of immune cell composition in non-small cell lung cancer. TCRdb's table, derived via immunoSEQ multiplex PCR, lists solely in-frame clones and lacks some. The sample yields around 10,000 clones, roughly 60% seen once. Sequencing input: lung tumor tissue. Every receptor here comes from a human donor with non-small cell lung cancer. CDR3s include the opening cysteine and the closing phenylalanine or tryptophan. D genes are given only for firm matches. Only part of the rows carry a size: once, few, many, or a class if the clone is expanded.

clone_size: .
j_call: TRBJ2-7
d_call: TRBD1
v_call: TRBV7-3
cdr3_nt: TGTGCCAGCAGCTCGGGACAGGAGGGCGAGCAGTACTTC
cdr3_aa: CASSSGQEGEQYF

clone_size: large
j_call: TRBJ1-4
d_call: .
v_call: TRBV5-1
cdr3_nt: TGCGCCAGCAGGGTTTCGGGGGACCTAAATGAAAAACTGTTTTTT
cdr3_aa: CASRVSGDLNEKLFF

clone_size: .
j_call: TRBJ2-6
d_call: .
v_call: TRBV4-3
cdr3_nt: TGCGCCAGCAGCCTCGGGACATTTGTCTCTGGGGCCAACGTCCTGACTTTC
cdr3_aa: CASSLGTFVSGANVLTF

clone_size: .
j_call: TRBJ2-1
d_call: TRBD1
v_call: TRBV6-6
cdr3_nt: TGTGCCAGCAGTCGCAGGGGGCTCAATGAGCAGTTCTTC
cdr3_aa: CASSRRGLNEQFF

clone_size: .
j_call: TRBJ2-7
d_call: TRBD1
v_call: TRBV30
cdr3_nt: TGTGCCTGGAGAAAGGGGACAGGGACCTACGAGCAGTACTTC
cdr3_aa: CAWRKGTGTYEQYF

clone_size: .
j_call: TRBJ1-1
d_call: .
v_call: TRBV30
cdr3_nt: TGTGCCTGGAGTGTAACGGGGTTGGGTGAAGCTTTCTTT
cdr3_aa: CAWSVTGLGEAFF

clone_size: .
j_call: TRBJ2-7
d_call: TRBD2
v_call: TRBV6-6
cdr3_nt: TGTGCCAGCAGTTATAGCGGGGCACGCCTCTCCTACGAGCAGTACTTC
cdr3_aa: CASSYSGARLSYEQYF

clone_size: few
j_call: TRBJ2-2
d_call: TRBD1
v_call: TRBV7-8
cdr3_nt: TGTGCCAGCAGCTTAGCCGTCGGACAGGGGTTTACCGGGGAGCTGTTTTTT
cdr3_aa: CASSLAVGQGFTGELFF

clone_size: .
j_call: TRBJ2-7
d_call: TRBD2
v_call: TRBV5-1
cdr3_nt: TGCGCCAGCAGCTTAGCTAGCGGGGCCTCTCTCTCCTACGAGCAGTACTTC
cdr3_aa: CASSLASGASLSYEQYF

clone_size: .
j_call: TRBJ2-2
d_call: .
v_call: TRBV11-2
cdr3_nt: TGTGCCAGCAGCTTTACGAGACAGACCGGGGAGCTGTTTTTT
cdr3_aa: CASSFTRQTGELFF

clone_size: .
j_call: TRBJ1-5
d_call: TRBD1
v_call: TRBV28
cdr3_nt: TGTGCCAGCAGTGATAGACAGGGGGCTCTTCAGCCCCAGCATTTT
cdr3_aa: CASSDRQGALQPQHF

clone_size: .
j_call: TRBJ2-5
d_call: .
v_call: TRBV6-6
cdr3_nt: TGTGCCAGCAGTTACGAGTTACAAGAGACCCAGTACTTC
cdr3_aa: CASSYELQETQYF

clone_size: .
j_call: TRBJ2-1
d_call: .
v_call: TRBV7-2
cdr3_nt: TGTGCCAGCAGCGAGCACTACAATGAGCAGTTCTTC
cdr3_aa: CASSEHYNEQFF

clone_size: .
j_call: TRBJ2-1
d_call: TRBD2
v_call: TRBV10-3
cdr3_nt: TGTGCCATCAGTGAGTCGGGGACTACGGTGACTGAGCAGTTCTTC
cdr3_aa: CAISESGTTVTEQFF

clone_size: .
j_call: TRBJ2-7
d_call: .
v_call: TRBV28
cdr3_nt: TGTGCCAGCAGTTTCTACCAGGGCCGCTCCTACGAGCAGTACTTC
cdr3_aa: CASSFYQGRSYEQYF

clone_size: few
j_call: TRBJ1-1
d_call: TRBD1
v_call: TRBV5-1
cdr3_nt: TGCGCCAGCAGTGACAGGGGCACTGAAGCTTTCTTT
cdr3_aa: CASSDRGTEAFF

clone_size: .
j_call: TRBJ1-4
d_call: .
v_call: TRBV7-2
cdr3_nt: TGTGCCAGCAGCCCAGGGCTCGCTAATGAAAAACTGTTTTTT
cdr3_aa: CASSPGLANEKLFF

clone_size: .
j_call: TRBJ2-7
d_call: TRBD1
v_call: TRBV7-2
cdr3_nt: TGTGCCAGCAGCATCGGGACAGCCTACGAGCAGTACTTC
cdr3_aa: CASSIGTAYEQYF

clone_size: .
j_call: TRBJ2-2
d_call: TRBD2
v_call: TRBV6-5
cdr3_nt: TGTGCCAGCAGTTGGGCCTGGACTAGTAGGTCCGGGGAGCTGTTTTTT
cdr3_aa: CASSWAWTSRSGELFF

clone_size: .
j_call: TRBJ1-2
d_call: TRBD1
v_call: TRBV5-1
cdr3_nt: TGCGCCAGCAGCATGGCGGCGGGACAGGGCGATGGCTACACCTTC
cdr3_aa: CASSMAAGQGDGYTF

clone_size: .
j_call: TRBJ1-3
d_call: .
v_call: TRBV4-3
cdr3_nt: TGCGCCAGCAGCCAAGATCGGACAGCCTCTGGAAACACCATATATTTT
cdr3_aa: CASSQDRTASGNTIYF

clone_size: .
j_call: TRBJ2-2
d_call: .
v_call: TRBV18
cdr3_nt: TGTGCCAGCTCACCCGAAGACAGCGCGAACACCGGGGAGCTGTTTTTT
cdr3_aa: CASSPEDSANTGELFF

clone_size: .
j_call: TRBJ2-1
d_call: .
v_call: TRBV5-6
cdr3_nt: TGTGCCAGCGGGACACGGTACAATGAGCAGTTCTTC
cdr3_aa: CASGTRYNEQFF

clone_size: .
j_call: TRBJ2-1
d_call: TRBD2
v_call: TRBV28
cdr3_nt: TGTGCCAGCAGTTTCGGGGTAACTAGCGGGACCCCGGGGGAGCAGTTCTTC
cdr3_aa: CASSFGVTSGTPGEQFF

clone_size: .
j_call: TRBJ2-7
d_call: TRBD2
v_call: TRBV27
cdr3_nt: TGTGCCAGCAGTGCGATGCATTCTAGCGGGAGGCGCGACGAGCAGTACTTC
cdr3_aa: CASSAMHSSGRRDEQYF

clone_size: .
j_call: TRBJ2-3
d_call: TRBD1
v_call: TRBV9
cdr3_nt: TGTGCCAGCAGCCACGACAGGGGAACAGATACGCAGTATTTT
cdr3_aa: CASSHDRGTDTQYF

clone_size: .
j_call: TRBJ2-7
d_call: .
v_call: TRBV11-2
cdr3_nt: TGTGCCAGCAGCTTGGGTCAGGGGTCGTTGTACGAGCAGTACTTC
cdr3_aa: CASSLGQGSLYEQYF

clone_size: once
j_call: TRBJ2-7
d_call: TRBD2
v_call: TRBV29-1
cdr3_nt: TGCAGCGTAGTTGGACTAGCGGGAGGTTCCTACGAGCAGTACTTC
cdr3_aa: CSVVGLAGGSYEQYF

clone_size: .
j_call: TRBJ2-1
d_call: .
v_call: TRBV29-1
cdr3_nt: TGCAGCGTGGAAACATACAATGAGCAGTTCTTC
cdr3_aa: CSVETYNEQFF

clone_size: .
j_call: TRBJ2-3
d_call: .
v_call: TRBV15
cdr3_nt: TGTGCCACCAGCAGAGGACAGGACACAGATACGCAGTATTTT
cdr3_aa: CATSRGQDTDTQYF

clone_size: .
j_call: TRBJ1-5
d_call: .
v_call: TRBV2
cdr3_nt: TGTGCCAGCAGGGGCGACGGGGGCAATCAGCCCCAGCATTTT
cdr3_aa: CASRGDGGNQPQHF

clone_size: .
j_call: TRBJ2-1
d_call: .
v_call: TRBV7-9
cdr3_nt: TGTGCCAGCAGCTTAGGGTCTAGAGGGCGGCAGTGGGAGAGGAATGAGCAGTTCTTC
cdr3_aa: CASSLGSRGRQWERNEQFF

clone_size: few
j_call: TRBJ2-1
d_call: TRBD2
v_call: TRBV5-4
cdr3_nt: TGTGCCAGCAGCCCCGGGACTAGCGGTTACAATGAGCAGTTCTTC
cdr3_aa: CASSPGTSGYNEQFF

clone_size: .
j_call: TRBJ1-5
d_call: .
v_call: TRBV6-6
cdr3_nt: TGTGCCAGCAGTTACGGAGGCAATCAGCCCCAGCATTTT
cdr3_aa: CASSYGGNQPQHF

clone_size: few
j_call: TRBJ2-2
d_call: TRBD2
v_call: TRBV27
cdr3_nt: TGTGCCAGCAGTCCCCGCTGGACTAGCGGGATTACCGGGGAGCTGTTTTTT
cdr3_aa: CASSPRWTSGITGELFF

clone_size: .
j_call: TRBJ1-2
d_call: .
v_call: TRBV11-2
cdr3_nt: TGTGCCAGCAGTTCAACAGGTCGCTATGGCTACACCTTC
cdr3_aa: CASSSTGRYGYTF

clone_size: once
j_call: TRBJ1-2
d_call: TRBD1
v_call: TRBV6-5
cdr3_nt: TGTGCCAGCAGTTACGGGGGACAGCCCTATGGCTACACCTTC
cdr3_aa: CASSYGGQPYGYTF

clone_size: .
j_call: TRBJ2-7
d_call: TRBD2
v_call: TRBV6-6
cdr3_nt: TGTGCCAGCAGTTACCCCGGACTAGCCGACTCATACGAGCAGTACTTC
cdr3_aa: CASSYPGLADSYEQYF

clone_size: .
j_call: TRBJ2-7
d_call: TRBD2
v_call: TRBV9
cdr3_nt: TGTGCCAGCAGCCGCCGGGGGACTAGCAACCACGAGCAGTACTTC
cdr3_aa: CASSRRGTSNHEQYF

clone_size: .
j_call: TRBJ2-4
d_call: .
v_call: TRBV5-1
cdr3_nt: TGCGCCAGCAGCTTGGACGGAGGAGCCAAAAACATTCAGTACTTC
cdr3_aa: CASSLDGGAKNIQYF

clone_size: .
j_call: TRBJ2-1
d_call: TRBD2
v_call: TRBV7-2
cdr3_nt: TGTGCCAGCAGCTTAGCGGCCCAGCGGGAGAGAAATGAGCAGTTCTTC
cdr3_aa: CASSLAAQRERNEQFF

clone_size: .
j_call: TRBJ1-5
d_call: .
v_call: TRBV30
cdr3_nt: TGTGCCTGGAGTTTGGGCAGCAATCAGCCCCAGCATTTT
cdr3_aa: CAWSLGSNQPQHF

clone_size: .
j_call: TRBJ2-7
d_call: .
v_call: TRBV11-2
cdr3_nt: TGTGCCAGCAGCAGACGGACTATAGTTTCCTACGAGCAGTACTTC
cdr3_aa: CASSRRTIVSYEQYF

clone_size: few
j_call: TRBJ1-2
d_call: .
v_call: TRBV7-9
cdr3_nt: TGTGCCAGCAGCGCGGGGGTAGGTGGCTACACCTTC
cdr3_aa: CASSAGVGGYTF

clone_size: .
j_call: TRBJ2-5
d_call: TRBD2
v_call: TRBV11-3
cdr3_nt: TGTGCCAGCAGCGCCGGGACTAGCGGGACGGAGACCCAGTACTTC
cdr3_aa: CASSAGTSGTETQYF

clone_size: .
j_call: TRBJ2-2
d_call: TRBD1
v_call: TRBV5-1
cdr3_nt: TGCGCCAGCAGCCAGGTTCCGGTACAGGGGGCCACCGGGGAGCTGTTTTTT
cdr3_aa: CASSQVPVQGATGELFF

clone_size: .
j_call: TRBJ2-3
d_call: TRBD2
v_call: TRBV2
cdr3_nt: TGTGCCAGCAGCGCCCCCACTAGCGGAGCTAGCACAGATACGCAGTATTTT
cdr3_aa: CASSAPTSGASTDTQYF

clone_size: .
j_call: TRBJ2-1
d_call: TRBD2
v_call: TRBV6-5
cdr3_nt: TGTGCCAGCAACCGAGCGGGAGGGGTCAATGAGCAGTTCTTC
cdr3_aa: CASNRAGGVNEQFF

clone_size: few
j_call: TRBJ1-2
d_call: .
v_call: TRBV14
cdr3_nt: TGTGCCAGCAGCCAAGGCGGCTACTATGGCTACACCTTC
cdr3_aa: CASSQGGYYGYTF

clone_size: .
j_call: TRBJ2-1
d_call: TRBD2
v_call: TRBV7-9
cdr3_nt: TGTGCCAGCAGTCAGAACCCTCTAGCGGGAGGGCCGCGTAATGAGCAGTTCTTC
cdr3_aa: CASSQNPLAGGPRNEQFF

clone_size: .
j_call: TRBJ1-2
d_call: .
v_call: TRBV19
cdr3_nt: TGTGCCAGTAGTAGTACAGGTGATAACTATGGCTACACCTTC
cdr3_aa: CASSSTGDNYGYTF

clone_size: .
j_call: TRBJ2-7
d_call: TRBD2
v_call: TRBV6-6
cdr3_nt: TGTGCCAGCAGTGCCAGCGGGAGGGCCTACGAGCAGTACTTC
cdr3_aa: CASSASGRAYEQYF